The 10 T cell receptor beta chains listed next were all sequenced from one sample in a study of CD8 T cells in Susac syndrome. It was with random hexamers that 0.5 to 1 ug RNA was reverse transcribed. One entry per CDR3 protein, called by TCRdb with MiXCR from the immunoSEQ multiplex PCR reads. The data show a few hundred thousand distinct CDR3 sequences, with 75% to 90% seen just once and about 0.12% held by the top ten. The sequencing sample was made of CD8+ T cells from PBMCs. The receptors shown here come from a human donor with multiple sclerosis.

J is TRBJ1-2 and V is TRBV27; the D gene is possibly TRBD1 (6 bases). Trimming removed 4 bases from V and 3 bases from J, with 18 bases in between. Germline V lookup: CDR1 MNHEY, CDR2 SMNVEV (reference sequence). CDR3 length equals 16 residues. CDR3 bases: TGTGCCAGCAGTTCCCTTACCCTACAGGGTTACTATGGCTACACCTTC. Its translation: CASSSLTLQGYYGYTF.

The chain joins TRBV3-1 to TRBJ2-5; 7 bases map to TRBD2. From germline, CDR1 is LGHDT and CDR2 YNNKEL (reference sequence). The CDR3 covers 16 residues. V shed 0 bases, J shed 1 base, and the junction held 5 bases outside the gene matches. The CDR3, as DNA: TGTGCCAGCAGCCAAGAATTAGCGGGTATCCAAGAGACCCAGTACTTC. This encodes CASSQELAGIQETQYF.

The rearrangement joins TRBV29-1 to TRBJ1-2, with a weak D call TRBD1 (5 bases). Germline lookup yields CDR1 SQVTM and CDR2 ANQGSEA. V was cut by 0 bases and J by 8 bases, with 25 bases left in between. The CDR3 consists of 17 residues. CDR3 bases: TGCAGCGTTGAAGATCCCGGGACGGATAGACGAACGGAGGGCTACACCTTC. Translating gives CSVEDPGTDRRTEGYTF.

The rearrangement links TRBV6-1 to TRBJ2-6; TRBD2 might be the D (6 bases). With 5 bases removed from V and 0 bases from J, the gap between germline ends came to 17 bases. The CDR3 has 18 amino acids. Per germline, CDR1 MNHNS and CDR2 SASEGT. CDR3 amino acids: CASSTAREKSSGANVLTF. The DNA for the CDR3 is TGTGCCAGCAGTACGGCCCGGGAGAAGTCCTCTGGGGCCAACGTCCTGACTTTC.

The chain has TRBV30 and TRBJ2-1, with 7 bases identical to TRBD2. The V gene's germline CDR1 is GTSNPN and CDR2 SVGIG (reference sequence). V lost 0 bases, J lost 7 bases, and 3 bases stayed unmatched. The CDR3 is made up of 13 amino acids. This chain's CDR3 is CAWSVLARNEQFF. As DNA, the CDR3 is TGTGCCTGGAGTGTACTAGCGCGGAATGAGCAGTTCTTC.

A few counts support this clonotype. The junction departs from germline at one end; a sequencing error may be responsible. The V call is TRBV7-7, the J call TRBJ2-5, with D perhaps matching TRBD1 (6 bases). The CDR3 contains 13 residues. Germline CDR1 is SSHAT and CDR2 is FNYEAQ (reference sequence). CDR3: CASRGGESETQYF. Here the CDR3 DNA reads TGTGCTAGCAGGGGTGGGGAATCAGAGACCCAGTACTTC.

V usage is TRBV10-1 and J usage is TRBJ2-1; 8 positions agree with TRBD1. The CDR3 consists of 13 residues. V was pared by 6 bases and J by 8 bases, with 6 bases of the junction left unmatched. The V gene's germline CDR1 is WNHNN and CDR2 SYGVQD (reference sequence). CDR3 in DNA: TGCGCCAGCAGGGAGACAGGGGAGGATGAGCAGTTCTTC. This gives the protein CASRETGEDEQFF.

The rearrangement joins TRBV30 to TRBJ2-1; no clear D gene. The germline V gene encodes CDR1 GTSNPN and CDR2 SVGIG (reference sequence). V gave up 2 bases and J gave up 0 bases, with 17 bases separating them. This CDR3 has 17 amino acids. The CDR3 loop is CAWSLGPGRSSYNEQFF. The CDR3 coding sequence is TGTGCCTGGAGTCTCGGTCCGGGCCGGAGCTCCTACAATGAGCAGTTCTTC. The full variable domain, completed using reference TRBV30 and TRBJ2-1, is SQTIHQWPATLVQPVGSPLSLECTVEGTSNPNLYWYRQAAGRGLQLLFYSVGIGQISSEVPQNLSASRPQDRQFILSSKKLLLSDSGFYLCAWSLGPGRSSYNEQFFGPGTRLTVL.

This chain links TRBV7-9 with TRBJ2-2, with D possibly TRBD2 on 7 matching bases. V dropped 2 bases and J dropped 4 bases, with 20 bases sitting between them. Germline-derived CDR1 and CDR2 are SEHNR and FQNEAQ (reference sequence). The CDR3 consists of 18 residues. The CDR3 region is CASSLRGAQGLITGELFF. As DNA, the CDR3 is TGTGCCAGCAGCTTACGGGGGGCCCAGGGCCTCATCACCGGGGAGCTGTTTTTT.

The chain recombines TRBV6-2 or TRBV6-3 with TRBJ2-1; 7 nucleotides agree with TRBD1. Germline lookup yields CDR1 MNHEY and CDR2 SVGEGT. Losses at the gene ends were 7 bases for V and 8 bases for J; bases not matched to a gene: 11. The CDR3 has 14 amino acids. Written as DNA, the CDR3 is TGTGCCAGCACCCCCGAGACAGGGCCCCATGAGCAGTTCTTC. This translates into CASTPETGPHEQFF.